These 22 T cell receptor beta chains came from one sample sequenced in a study of T-cell memory formation after mild COVID-19 (dated by TCRdb to the early 2020s). Library generation was performed with 5' RACE. The sample was run on an Illumina NovaSeq 6000. The raw public reads went through TCRdb reprocessing: fastp at Q25, MiXCR clone calling, in-frame beta chains kept. CDR3 protein duplicates are merged, each entry listing the most common genes and DNA. This sample has roughly 110,000 distinct CDR3 sequences in its table, and about a sixth of those were observed once. Around 28% of the sample comes from the top ten. Sample: PBMCs or a T cell subset sorted from them (not recorded which). These receptors came from an adult woman who had mild COVID-19 (a few samples of this study predate the infection). The sample titles of this study are shuffled in the database, so cell type and time point are left out; the donor was told from shared clones.

This clonotype was detected only a few times. V gene TRBV29-1 combines with J gene TRBJ1-1; perhaps TRBD1 as D (6 bases). Trimming left V 4 bases short and J 0 bases short, with 9 bases between. The CDR3 is 13 residues long. Germline CDR1 is SQVTM and CDR2 is ANQGSEA. CDR3 coding DNA: TGCAGCGTTGTCGGACAGTTGAACACTGAAGCTTTCTTT. This sequence encodes CSVVGQLNTEAFF.

This chain connects TRBV20-1 to TRBJ2-7; 7 nucleotides match TRBD2. Germline V gene sequence: CDR1 DFQATT, CDR2 SNEGSKA (reference sequence). Losses at the gene ends were 6 bases for V and 3 bases for J; bases not matched to a gene: 8. The CDR3 sequence is 13 residues long. CDR3 nucleotides: TGCAGTGCCCCCATAGCGGGTTTCTACGAGCAGTACTTC. Translation: CSAPIAGFYEQYF.

In its sample, this clonotype was seen a few times. This chain links TRBV29-1 with TRBJ2-3; D unclear. Between the trimmed V and J ends, which lost 2 bases and 6 bases, there was a span of 12 bases. From germline, CDR1 is SQVTM and CDR2 ANQGSEA. CDR3 length equals 13 residues. The CDR3 bases are TGCAGCGTTGAATGGTCCCCCGGGGATACGCAGTATTTT. This sequence encodes CSVEWSPGDTQYF.

This chain joins TRBV27 and TRBJ2-1, with 8 bases matching TRBD1. Germline values: CDR1 MNHEY, CDR2 SMNVEV (reference sequence). With V trimmed by 3 bases and J by 8 bases, 9 bases remained unmatched. This CDR3 spans 15 amino acids. This CDR3 reads CASSLGQGAYHEQFF. CDR3 DNA sequence: TGTGCCAGCAGTTTGGGGCAGGGGGCGTACCATGAGCAGTTCTTC.

This clonotype was seen a few times. This chain joins TRBV7-9 and TRBJ1-1; the match to TRBD1 covers 8 bases. The germline V gene encodes CDR1 SEHNR and CDR2 FQNEAQ (reference sequence). The CDR3 is made up of 15 amino acids. V gave up 5 bases and J gave up 0 bases; unmatched junction bases: 5. CDR3 nucleotides: TGTGCCAGCAGCCAGACAGGGGACCTGAACACTGAAGCTTTCTTT. This encodes CASSQTGDLNTEAFF.

This clonotype has more than one count but fewer than ten. The chain combines TRBV7-6 with TRBJ2-2; D is possibly TRBD1 or TRBD2 (5 bases each). V lost 0 bases and J 3 bases, leaving 14 bases between the germline ends. The CDR3 has 17 amino acids. CDR1 and CDR2 (germline): SGHVS, FNYEAQ. CDR3 amino acids: CASSLAERGAHTGELFF. The CDR3 nucleotides read TGTGCCAGCAGCTTAGCGGAGAGGGGCGCCCACACCGGGGAGCTGTTTTTT.

This clonotype appeared a few times. The CDR3 region is CASSLSSGRANTGELFF. The CDR3 DNA reads TGTGCCAGCAGCTTATCGTCCGGTAGGGCCAACACCGGGGAGCTGTTTTTT. V usage is TRBV7-9 and J usage is TRBJ2-2; D is undetermined. The germline V gene encodes CDR1 SEHNR and CDR2 FQNEAQ (reference sequence). CDR3 length equals 17 residues. Trimming took off 2 bases at V and 2 bases at J, with 15 bases between the two ends.

In this sample, this clonotype turned up a few times. Here the CDR3 reads CASSPTGMINQPQHF. As DNA, the CDR3 is TGTGCCAGCTCACCGACCGGCATGATCAATCAGCCCCAGCATTTT. This rearrangement joins TRBV18 to TRBJ1-5; D gene ambiguous. V lost 3 bases and J 3 bases, leaving 12 bases between the germline ends. The germline V gene has CDR1 KGHSH and CDR2 LQKENI. The CDR3 has 15 residues.

V usage is TRBV6-5 and J usage is TRBJ2-1; 7 bases are a match to TRBD2. Trimming took 5 bases from V and 8 from J; bases not matched to a gene: 9. This CDR3 has 14 amino acids. Germline CDR1 reads MNHEY; CDR2 reads SVGAGI. The CDR3 loop is CASSPRGGADEQFF. CDR3 sequence (DNA): TGTGCCAGCAGTCCCCGGGGAGGGGCGGATGAGCAGTTCTTC.

This clonotype was seen more than once but under ten times. V is TRBV29-1 and J is TRBJ2-1; 11 positions match TRBD2. The CDR3 has 15 residues. V gave up 2 bases and J gave up 13 bases; unmatched junction bases: 13. In germline, CDR1 is SQVTM, CDR2 ANQGSEA. CDR3 bases: TGCAGCGTTGAATCCCTAGCGGGAGGCCCGGCTGACCAGTTCTTC. It is translated as CSVESLAGGPADQFF.

This rearrangement joins TRBV2 to TRBJ2-2, with no clear D. The V gene lost 10 bases and the J gene lost 8 bases, with 14 bases spanning the gap. Germline loops: CDR1 SNHLY, CDR2 FYNNEI. CDR3 length: 12 residues. The CDR3 coding sequence is TGTGCCATCTGGGGATTGACTGGGGAGCTGTTTTTT. It encodes CAIWGLTGELFF.

The table lists this clonotype with a few counts. J is TRBJ2-2 and V is TRBV4-2; TRBD1 might be the D (6 bases). V was trimmed by 2 bases and J by 3 bases, leaving 13 bases between them. CDR3 size: 16 residues. Germline values: CDR1 LGHNA, CDR2 YNFKEQ. The DNA of the CDR3 is TGTGCCAGCAGCCAAATAACAGGGTTCGACACCGGGGAGCTGTTTTTT. Residues: CASSQITGFDTGELFF.

The sample holds a few counts of this clonotype. The chain joins TRBV7-6 to TRBJ2-3; 8 nucleotides agree with TRBD2. Germline loops: CDR1 SGHVS, CDR2 FNYEAQ. There are 15 residues in the CDR3. V lost 5 bases to trimming and J lost 2 bases; unmatched junction nucleotides: 6. For the CDR3, the DNA is TGTGCCAGCAGCCCTACTAGCGGCTCCACAGATACGCAGTATTTT. Protein product: CASSPTSGSTDTQYF.

There are a few counts of this clonotype. This sequence joins TRBV6-5 and TRBJ2-7; a weak D match, TRBD2 (5 bases). Germline values: CDR1 MNHEY, CDR2 SVGAGI. V gave up 3 bases and J gave up 0 bases, with 15 bases separating them. The CDR3 runs to 16 residues. CDR3 region: CASSYHDNEGSYEQYF. In nucleotides, the CDR3 is TGTGCCAGCAGTTATCATGATAACGAGGGCTCCTACGAGCAGTACTTC.

The chain recombines TRBV19 with TRBJ1-1; no reliable D call. Trimming cost V 3 bases and J 1 base, with 6 bases left between them. Germline loops: CDR1 LNHDA, CDR2 SQIVND (reference sequence). The CDR3 covers 13 residues. The CDR3 here is CASSIRGNTEAFF. The DNA of the CDR3 is TGTGCCAGTAGTATCCGGGGGAACACTGAAGCTTTCTTT.

The chain is built from TRBV20-1 and TRBJ2-1; 8 nucleotides align to TRBD2. This CDR3 is built from 13 residues. Trimming removed 2 bases from V and 5 bases from J; junction bases left unmatched: 2. Germline V gene lookup returns CDR1 DFQATT and CDR2 SNEGSKA (reference sequence). The CDR3, as DNA: TGCAGTGCTAGACTAGCGGGTCACAATGAGCAGTTCTTC. This gives the protein CSARLAGHNEQFF.

In this sample, this clonotype turned up a few times. The chain recombines TRBV7-9 with TRBJ2-6; D possibly corresponds to TRBD1 (7 bases). The germline gives CDR1 SEHNR, CDR2 FQNEAQ (reference sequence). The V end was cut by 5 bases, the J end by 8 bases, with 19 bases between. The CDR3 covers 16 residues. This chain's CDR3 is CASSLTGEASPNVLTF. The CDR3, as DNA: TGTGCCAGCAGCCTTACAGGGGAGGCGTCACCCAACGTCCTGACTTTC.

The rearrangement uses TRBV11-1 and TRBJ1-1; 7 bases are a match to TRBD1. Germline assignment: CDR1 SGHAT and CDR2 FQDESV (reference sequence). This CDR3 spans 14 amino acids. The V segment lost 5 bases and the J segment 1 base; nucleotides outside the gene matches: 4. The CDR3 loop reads CASSHRQGNTEAFF. CDR3 nucleotide sequence: TGTGCCAGCAGCCACAGACAGGGGAACACTGAAGCTTTCTTT.

This clonotype has just a few counts. The J gene is TRBJ2-7, the V gene TRBV13, with D unclear. The V end lost 5 bases, the J end lost 4 bases, and 12 bases lay between the germline ends. The germline V gene has CDR1 PRHDT and CDR2 FYEKMQ (reference sequence). The CDR3 consists of 13 residues. The CDR3 is CASSPTHGYEQYF. DNA of the CDR3: TGTGCCAGCAGCCCTACCCACGGTTACGAGCAGTACTTC.

CDR3 sequence reads: CASTLGASGGELFF. In nucleotides, the CDR3 is TGTGCCAGCACCCTCGGGGCTAGCGGCGGGGAGCTGTTTTTT. This chain links TRBV6-5 with TRBJ2-2; 7 bases are a match to TRBD2. With 7 bases clipped from V and 7 bases from J, the junction kept 9 bases outside the gene matches. Germline CDR1 is MNHEY and CDR2 is SVGAGI. This CDR3 is 14 amino acids long.

This clonotype was seen ten or more times. This chain links TRBV12-3 or TRBV12-4 with TRBJ2-3; D may be TRBD1 (6 bases). Trimming removed 4 bases at V and 1 base at J, with 12 bases between. The length of the CDR3 is 15 residues. The CDR3 spells CASSSGVPGTDTQYF. CDR3 bases: TGTGCCAGCAGTTCAGGGGTCCCTGGCACAGATACGCAGTATTTT.

This chain joins TRBV7-6 and TRBJ2-7; 14 nucleotides agree with TRBD2. Germline V gene sequence: CDR1 SGHVS, CDR2 FNYEAQ. Unmatched junction bases numbered 5, after V lost 4 bases and J lost 3 bases. This CDR3 contains 16 residues. As DNA, the CDR3 is TGTGCCAGCAGCTCGGGACTAGCGGGGGACCACTACGAGCAGTACTTC. It codes for CASSSGLAGDHYEQYF. The variable domain in full, with the rest retrieved from reference TRBV7-6 and TRBJ2-7, is GAGVSQSPRYKVTKRGQDVALRCDPISGHVSLYWYRQALGQGPEFLTYFNYEAQQDKSGLPNDRFSAERPEGSISTLTIQRTEQRDSAMYRCASSSGLAGDHYEQYFGPGTRLTVT.